This TCR beta chain comes out of a study of shared clonotypes between healthy human individuals. The wider study: Each donor's CD4 naive and CD4 memory cells filled three plates apiece, CD8 naive two, and CD8 memory one.

The CDR3 is 12 amino acids. The germline CDR1 and CDR2 sequences are SEHNR and FQNEAQ (reference sequence). The V end was cut by 7 bases, the J end by 5 bases, with 12 bases between. Regarding the study as a whole: Relative to clonotypes present in all four donors, those not shared had lower generation probabilities.

It was CD45RO-negative cells, positively selected for CCR7, that made up naive CD8 cells, with terminally differentiated effector memory CD45RA+ cells excluded. Generated by immunoSEQ multiplex PCR, the TCRdb table keeps only in-frame clones and is missing some. The data contain over 2,000,000 clones, about 93% of them singletons. Note on this clone: Its antigen is unidentified.

The rearrangement uses TRBV7-9 and TRBJ2-7; D gene uncertain. The clonotype originates from a man aged 18 to 29 in good health. Some clones in this sample may be carry-over from other donors' samples. The specimen sequenced was naive CD8+ T cells from PBMCs. The CDR3 DNA reads TGTGCCAGCACCTCCTATATACACGAGCAGTACTTC. It encodes CASTSYIHEQYF.